This passage covers 12 T cell receptor beta chains from one sample sequenced in a study of cytomegalovirus exposure and HLA in healthy donors. Clones were read by immunoSEQ multiplex PCR, and TCRdb kept only the in-frame ones, dropping some. The sample holds over 250,000 clones, 80% to 90% seen once. The material sequenced was PBMCs. These receptors were obtained from a woman under 30 in good health and CMV-seronegative.

The chain employs TRBV2 and TRBJ1-1; 7 bases align to TRBD1. The CDR3 is made up of 16 amino acids. Germline V gene sequence: CDR1 SNHLY, CDR2 FYNNEI. The V segment lost 6 bases and the J segment 1 base; nucleotides outside the gene matches: 11. CDR3 region: CASRATGTVGNTEAFF. The CDR3 DNA is TGTGCCAGCAGAGCGACAGGGACGGTGGGGAACACTGAAGCTTTCTTT.

The chain carries TRBV5-1 and TRBJ2-3; TRBD1 matches 9 bases. Germline CDR1 and CDR2: SGHRS and YFSETQ. The CDR3 sequence is 14 residues long. Germline trimming cut 0 bases from V and 5 bases from J; bases unmatched to any gene: 1. The CDR3 DNA follows: TGCGCCAGCAGCTTGGGACAGGGGGGAGATACGCAGTATTTT. Amino acids: CASSLGQGGDTQYF.

The V and J genes are TRBV11-3 and TRBJ2-7; 8 nucleotides agree with TRBD1. Unmatched junction bases numbered 3, after V lost 1 base and J lost 1 base. This CDR3 comprises 15 residues. Per germline, CDR1 SGHNT and CDR2 YENEEA. CDR3 amino acids: CASSLGGQDSYEQYF. In DNA form, the CDR3 reads TGTGCCAGCAGCTTAGGGGGACAGGATTCCTACGAGCAGTACTTC.

The chain carries TRBV9 and TRBJ2-3; 8 nucleotides align to TRBD1. V dropped 1 base and J dropped 3; count of bases not matched to a gene: 7. The CDR3 is 16 residues long. Germline CDR1 reads SGDLS; CDR2 reads YYNGEE. The CDR3 DNA sequence: TGTGCCAGCAGCGTAACCCTAGGACAGGGTACAGATACGCAGTATTTT. It codes for CASSVTLGQGTDTQYF.

V usage is TRBV29-1 and J usage is TRBJ2-1; 8 bases map to TRBD2. Unmatched junction bases numbered 12, after V lost 5 bases and J lost 9 bases. This CDR3 comprises 14 residues. From germline, CDR1 is SQVTM and CDR2 ANQGSEA. The chain's CDR3 is CSVNGLAWAGEQFF. The CDR3, as DNA: TGCAGCGTTAACGGACTAGCCTGGGCGGGTGAGCAGTTCTTC.

The chain carries TRBV5-1 and TRBJ2-3; 13 positions match TRBD2. With 5 bases clipped from V and 4 bases from J, the junction kept 10 bases outside the gene matches. The length of the CDR3 is 17 residues. Germline V gene data show CDR1 as SGHRS and CDR2 as YFSETQ. CDR3 DNA sequence: TGCGCCAGCAGGCCTAGGACTAGCGGGGGAGGGTCAGATACGCAGTATTTT. Residues: CASRPRTSGGGSDTQYF.

The gene calls are TRBV6-1 and TRBJ2-3; 9 positions match TRBD2. The V gene's germline CDR1 is MNHNS and CDR2 SASEGT. V lost 2 bases, J lost 2 bases, and 8 bases stayed unmatched. The CDR3 covers 17 residues. The CDR3, as DNA: TGTGCCAGCAGTGAATCCCAGACTAGCGGCCCCACAGATACGCAGTATTTT. It is translated as CASSESQTSGPTDTQYF.

This clone turned up a few times. This chain connects TRBV30 to TRBJ2-7; 11 bases agree with TRBD2. The germline V gene encodes CDR1 GTSNPN and CDR2 SVGIG (reference sequence). The CDR3 has 12 residues. DNA of the CDR3: TGTGCTATAGCGGGAGGGATCTACGAGCAGTACTTC. Translated: CAIAGGIYEQYF. The complete variable domain, with remaining parts taken from reference TRBV30 and TRBJ2-7, reads SQTIHQWPATLVQPVGSPLSLECTVEGTSNPNLYWYRQAAGRGLQLLFYSVGIGQISSEVPQNLSASRPQDRQFILSSKKLLLSDSGFYLCAIAGGIYEQYFGPGTRLTVT.

The V gene is TRBV7-3, the J gene TRBJ1-6; 8 bases are a match to TRBD1. Per germline, CDR1 SGHTA and CDR2 FQGTGA. V dropped 1 base and J dropped 7; count of bases not matched to a gene: 6. CDR3 length equals 16 residues. The CDR3: CASSLIGGTGNSPLHF. CDR3 DNA sequence: TGTGCCAGCAGCTTAATAGGGGGGACAGGAAATTCACCCCTCCACTTT.

The chain has TRBV7-9 and TRBJ1-1, with 8 nucleotides matching TRBD1. Losses at the gene ends were 1 base for V and 11 bases for J; bases not matched to a gene: 6. This CDR3 comprises 13 residues. Germline CDR1 is SEHNR and CDR2 is FQNEAQ (reference sequence). In DNA form, the CDR3 reads TGTGCCAGCAGCTTAGGTGGACAGGGAACTGCTTTCTTT. This codes for CASSLGGQGTAFF. Variable domain in full (rest from reference TRBV7-9 and TRBJ1-1): DTGVSQNPRHKITKRGQNVTFRCDPISEHNRLYWYRQTLGQGPEFLTYFQNEAQLEKSRLLSDRFSAERPKGSFSTLEIQRTEQGDSAMYLCASSLGGQGTAFFGQGTRLTVV.

The V call is TRBV7-8, the J call TRBJ2-2; D ambiguous. V lost 10 bases to trimming and J lost 4 bases, with 16 bases between them. Germline CDR1 reads SGHVS; CDR2 reads FQNEAQ. CDR3 length equals 14 residues. The DNA for the CDR3 is TGTGCCACCAGTATTAGCCTTACCACCGGGGAGCTGTTTTTT. Encoded protein: CATSISLTTGELFF.

This clone appeared a few times. The sample carries other DNA sequences with the same CDR3. The chain recombines TRBV6-5 with TRBJ2-7; 11 bases fit TRBD1. V shed 8 bases, J shed 5 bases, and the junction held 2 bases outside the gene matches. Germline-derived CDR1 and CDR2 are MNHEY and SVGAGI. The CDR3 is 12 amino acids. In DNA form, the CDR3 reads TGTGCCAGCGGACAGGGGGCCAACGAGCAGTACTTC. Translated, it gives CASGQGANEQYF.